Detailed here is one TCR beta chain. The antigen remains unidentified. PCR used 60 Vbeta primers and 13 Jbeta primers. Produced via immunoSEQ multiplex PCR; TCRdb's table is partial and in-frame only. The sample holds just over 150,000 clones. CDR3 size: 17 residues. Looked up from germline, CDR1 is LNHDA and CDR2 is SQIVND (reference sequence). Between the trimmed V and J ends, which lost 2 bases and 0 bases, there was a span of 11 bases. The entry originates in a study of cytomegalovirus exposure and HLA in healthy donors. General observations from the study: Three chains linked to CMV were shown in vitro to be specific for CMV antigens. Donors belonging to an Asian-associated ancestry cluster reportedly showed fewer N-insertions in productive TCRs than the approximately 700-donor mean, according to what a later analysis found.

The V call is TRBV19, the J call TRBJ2-6, with D perhaps matching TRBD1 (6 bases). This receptor was obtained from a woman aged 60-70 years in good health and CMV-seronegative. The material sequenced was PBMCs. The CDR3 DNA reads TGTGCCAGTAGTATATCAGGGGCGATCTCTGGGGCCAACGTCCTGACTTTC. Translating it yields CASSISGAISGANVLTF.